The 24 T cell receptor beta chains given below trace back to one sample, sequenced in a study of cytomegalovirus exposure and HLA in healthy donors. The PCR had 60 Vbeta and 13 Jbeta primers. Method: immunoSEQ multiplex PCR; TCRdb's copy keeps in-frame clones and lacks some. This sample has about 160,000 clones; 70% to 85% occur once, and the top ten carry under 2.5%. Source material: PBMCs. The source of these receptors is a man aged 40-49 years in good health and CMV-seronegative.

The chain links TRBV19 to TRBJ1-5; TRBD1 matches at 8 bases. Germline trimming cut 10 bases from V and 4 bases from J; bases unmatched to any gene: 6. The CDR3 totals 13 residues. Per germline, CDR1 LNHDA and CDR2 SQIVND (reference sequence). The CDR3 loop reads CATSGGLNQPQHF. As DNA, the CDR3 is TGTGCCACCTCAGGGGGCCTTAATCAGCCCCAGCATTTT.

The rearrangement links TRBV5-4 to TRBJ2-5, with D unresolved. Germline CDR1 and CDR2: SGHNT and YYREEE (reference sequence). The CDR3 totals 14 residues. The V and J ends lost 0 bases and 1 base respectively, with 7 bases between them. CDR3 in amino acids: CASSLATVQETQYF. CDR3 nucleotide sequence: TGTGCCAGCAGCTTGGCTACAGTCCAAGAGACCCAGTACTTC.

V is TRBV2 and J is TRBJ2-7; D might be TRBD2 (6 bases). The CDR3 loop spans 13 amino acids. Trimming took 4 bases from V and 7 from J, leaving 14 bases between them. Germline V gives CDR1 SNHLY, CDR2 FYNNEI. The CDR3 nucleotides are TGTGCCAGCAGTGTGGGCAGGGCGGGGGAGCAGTACTTC. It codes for CASSVGRAGEQYF.

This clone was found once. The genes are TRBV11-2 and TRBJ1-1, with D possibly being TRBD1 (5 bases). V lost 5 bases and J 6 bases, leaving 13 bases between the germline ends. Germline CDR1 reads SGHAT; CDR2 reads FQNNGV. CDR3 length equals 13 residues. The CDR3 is CASSTTWGAEAFF. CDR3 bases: TGTGCCAGCAGCACGACCTGGGGCGCTGAAGCTTTCTTT.

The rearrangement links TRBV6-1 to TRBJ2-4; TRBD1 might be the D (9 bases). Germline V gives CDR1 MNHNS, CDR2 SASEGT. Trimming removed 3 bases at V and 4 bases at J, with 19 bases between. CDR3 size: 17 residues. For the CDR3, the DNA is TGTGCCAGCAGTGACTTAGGACAGGGGACTAGGAAAAACATTCAGTACTTC. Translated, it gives CASSDLGQGTRKNIQYF.

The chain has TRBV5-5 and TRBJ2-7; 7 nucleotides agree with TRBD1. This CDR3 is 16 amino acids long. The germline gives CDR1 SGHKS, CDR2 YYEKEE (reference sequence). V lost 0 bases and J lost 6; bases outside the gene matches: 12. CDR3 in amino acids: CASSLGPGQLWAEQYF. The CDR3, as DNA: TGTGCCAGCAGCTTGGGCCCGGGACAGCTTTGGGCCGAGCAGTACTTC. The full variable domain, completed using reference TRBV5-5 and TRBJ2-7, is DAGVTQSPTHLIKTRGQQVTLRCSPISGHKSVSWYQQVLGQGPQFIFQYYEKEERGRGNFPDRFSARQFPNYSSELNVNALLLGDSALYLCASSLGPGQLWAEQYFGPGTRLTVT.

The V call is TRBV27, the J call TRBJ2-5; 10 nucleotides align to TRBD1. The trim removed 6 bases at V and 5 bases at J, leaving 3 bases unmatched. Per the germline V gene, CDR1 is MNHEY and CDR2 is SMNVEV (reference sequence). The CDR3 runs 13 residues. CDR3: CASRGTGVETQYF. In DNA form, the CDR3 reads TGTGCCAGCAGGGGGACAGGGGTCGAGACCCAGTACTTC.

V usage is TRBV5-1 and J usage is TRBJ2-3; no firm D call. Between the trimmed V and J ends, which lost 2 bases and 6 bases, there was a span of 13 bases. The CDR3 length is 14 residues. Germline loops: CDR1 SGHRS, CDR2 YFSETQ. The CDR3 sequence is CASSFSARADTQYF. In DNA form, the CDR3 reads TGCGCCAGCAGCTTCTCCGCCCGCGCCGATACGCAGTATTTT.

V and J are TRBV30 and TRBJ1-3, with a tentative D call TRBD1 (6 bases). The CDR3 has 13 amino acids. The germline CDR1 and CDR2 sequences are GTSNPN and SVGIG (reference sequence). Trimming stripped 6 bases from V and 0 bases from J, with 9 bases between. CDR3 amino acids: CACQTGSGNTIYF. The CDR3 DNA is TGTGCCTGCCAGACAGGCTCTGGAAACACCATATATTTT.

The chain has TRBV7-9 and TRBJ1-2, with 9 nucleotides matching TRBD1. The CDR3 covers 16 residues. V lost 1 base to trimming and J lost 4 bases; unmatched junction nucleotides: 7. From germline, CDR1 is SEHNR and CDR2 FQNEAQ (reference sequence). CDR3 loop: CASSLGQGELSYGYTF. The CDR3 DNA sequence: TGTGCCAGCAGCTTAGGACAGGGGGAATTGAGCTATGGCTACACCTTC.

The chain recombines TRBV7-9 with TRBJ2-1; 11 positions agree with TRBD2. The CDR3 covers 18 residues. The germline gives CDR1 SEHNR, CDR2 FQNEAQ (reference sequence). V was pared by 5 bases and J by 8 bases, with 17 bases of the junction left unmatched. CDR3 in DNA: TGTGCCAGCAGCCCCGGGGCCCTAGCGGGAGGTGACTTGGATGAGCAGTTCTTC. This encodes CASSPGALAGGDLDEQFF.

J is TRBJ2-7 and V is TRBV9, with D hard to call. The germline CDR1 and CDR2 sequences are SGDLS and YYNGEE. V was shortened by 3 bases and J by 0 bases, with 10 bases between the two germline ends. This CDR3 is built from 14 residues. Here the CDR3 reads CASSARSLSYEQYF. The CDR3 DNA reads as TGTGCCAGCAGCGCGAGATCCCTCTCCTACGAGCAGTACTTC.

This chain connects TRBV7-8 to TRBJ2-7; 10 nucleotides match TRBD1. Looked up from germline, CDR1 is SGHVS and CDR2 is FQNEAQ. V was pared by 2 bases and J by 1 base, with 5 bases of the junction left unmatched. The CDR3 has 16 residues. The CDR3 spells CASSLRWTGGSYEQYF. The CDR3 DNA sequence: TGTGCCAGCAGCTTAAGGTGGACAGGGGGGTCCTACGAGCAGTACTTC.

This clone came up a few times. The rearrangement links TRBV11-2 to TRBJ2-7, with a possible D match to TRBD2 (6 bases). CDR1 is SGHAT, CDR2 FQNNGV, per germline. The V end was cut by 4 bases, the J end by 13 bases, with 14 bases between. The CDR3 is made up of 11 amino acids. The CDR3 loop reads CASSSRTTIYF. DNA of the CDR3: TGTGCCAGCAGCTCCAGGACTACAATTTACTTC.

The CDR3 is CSVAGGGTTLYTQYF. The CDR3 DNA reads as TGCAGCGTCGCCGGGGGAGGTACTACATTGTATACGCAGTATTTT. The J gene is TRBJ2-3, the V gene TRBV29-1, with D possibly TRBD2 on 6 matching bases. Per the germline V gene, CDR1 is SQVTM and CDR2 is ANQGSEA. Trimming took 6 bases from V and 7 from J, leaving 23 bases between them. This CDR3 has 15 amino acids.

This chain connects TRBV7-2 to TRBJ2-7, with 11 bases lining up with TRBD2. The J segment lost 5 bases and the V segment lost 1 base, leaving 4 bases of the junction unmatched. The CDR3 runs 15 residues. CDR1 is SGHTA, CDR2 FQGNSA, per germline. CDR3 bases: TGTGCCAGCAGCTTAGGTCTAGCGGGAGGTGACGAGCAGTACTTC. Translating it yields CASSLGLAGGDEQYF.

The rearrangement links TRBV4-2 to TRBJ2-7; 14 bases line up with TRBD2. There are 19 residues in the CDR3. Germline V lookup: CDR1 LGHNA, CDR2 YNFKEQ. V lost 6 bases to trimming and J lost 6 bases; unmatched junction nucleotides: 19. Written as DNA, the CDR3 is TGTGCCAGCAGAACTAAAAACGGGACTAGCGGGAGACTCCGTCCCGAGCAGTACTTC. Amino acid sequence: CASRTKNGTSGRLRPEQYF.

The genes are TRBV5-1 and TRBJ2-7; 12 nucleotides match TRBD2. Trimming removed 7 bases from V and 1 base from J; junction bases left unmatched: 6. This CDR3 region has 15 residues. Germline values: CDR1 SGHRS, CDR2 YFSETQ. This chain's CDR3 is CASGTSGSNSYEQYF. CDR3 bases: TGCGCCAGCGGGACTAGCGGGTCCAATTCCTACGAGCAGTACTTC.

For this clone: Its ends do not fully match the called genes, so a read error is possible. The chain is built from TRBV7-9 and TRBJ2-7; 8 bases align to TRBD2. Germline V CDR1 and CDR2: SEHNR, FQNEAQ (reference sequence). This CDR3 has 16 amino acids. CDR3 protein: CSSSLGRGRSSYEQYF. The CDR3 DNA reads TGTTCCAGCAGCTTAGGTCGCGGGAGGAGCTCCTACGAGCAGTACTTC.

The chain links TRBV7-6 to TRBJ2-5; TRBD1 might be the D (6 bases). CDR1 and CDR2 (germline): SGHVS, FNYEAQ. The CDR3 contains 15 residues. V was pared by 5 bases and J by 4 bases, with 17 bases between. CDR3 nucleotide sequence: TGTGCCAGCAGCATTTATCACAGGGCGGCAGAGACCCAGTACTTC. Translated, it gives CASSIYHRAAETQYF.

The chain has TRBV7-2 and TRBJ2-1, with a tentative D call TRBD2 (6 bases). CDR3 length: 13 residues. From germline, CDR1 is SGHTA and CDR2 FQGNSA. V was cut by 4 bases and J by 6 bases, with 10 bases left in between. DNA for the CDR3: TGTGCCAGCAGCTCCGGGACTGGCAATGAGCAGTTCTTC. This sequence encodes CASSSGTGNEQFF.

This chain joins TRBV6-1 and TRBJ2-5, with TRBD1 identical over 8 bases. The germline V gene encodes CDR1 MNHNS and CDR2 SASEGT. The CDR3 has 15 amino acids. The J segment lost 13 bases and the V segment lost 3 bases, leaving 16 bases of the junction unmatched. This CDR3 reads CASSERRPGQAPTYF. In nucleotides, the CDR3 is TGTGCCAGCAGTGAGAGACGACCGGGACAGGCACCTACGTACTTC.

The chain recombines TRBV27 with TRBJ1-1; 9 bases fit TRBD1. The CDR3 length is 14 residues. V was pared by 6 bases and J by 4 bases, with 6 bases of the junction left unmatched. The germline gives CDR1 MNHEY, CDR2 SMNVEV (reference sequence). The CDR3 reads CASSAQGAVTEAFF. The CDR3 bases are TGTGCCAGCAGCGCACAGGGGGCAGTCACTGAAGCTTTCTTT.

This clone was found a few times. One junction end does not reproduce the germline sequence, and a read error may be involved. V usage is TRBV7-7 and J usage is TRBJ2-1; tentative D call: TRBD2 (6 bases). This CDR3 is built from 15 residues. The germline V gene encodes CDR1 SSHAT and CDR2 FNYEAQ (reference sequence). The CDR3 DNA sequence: TGTGCTAGCAGCTTAGATGCGGGGACCTACAATGAGCAGTTCTTC. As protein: CASSLDAGTYNEQFF.